Listed below are T cell receptor beta chains from one sample, sequenced in a study of blood T cell repertoires in COVID-19. Assay used: immunoSEQ multiplex PCR; TCRdb lists only in-frame clones, some missing. The data hold about 74,000 clones, with about 83% observed a single time. Material: peripheral blood. These TCRs come from a man older than 75 with acute or convalescent COVID-19. CDR3s include the opening cysteine and the closing phenylalanine or tryptophan. D genes are given only for firm matches. Size is stated for part of the rows, as once, few or many counts, or as a class when the clone is expanded.

D gene,V gene,J gene,clone size,CDR3 protein,CDR3 DNA
TRBD2,TRBV19,TRBJ2-1,NA,CASSPWGGRRENEQFF,TGTGCCAGTAGTCCCTGGGGAGGGAGACGGGAAAATGAGCAGTTCTTC
TRBD2,TRBV6-5,TRBJ2-1,NA,CASSYVAGVVNEQFF,TGTGCCAGCAGTTACGTGGCGGGAGTGGTGAATGAGCAGTTCTTC
TRBD1,TRBV5-1,TRBJ2-5,NA,CASSGTGIETQYF,TGCGCCAGCAGCGGGACAGGAATAGAGACCCAGTACTTC
NA,TRBV7-3,TRBJ1-3,NA,CASSLLGLNSGNTIYF,TGTGCCAGCAGCTTATTGGGACTGAACTCTGGAAACACCATATATTTT
TRBD1,TRBV6-1,TRBJ2-7,once,CASSESRGQPQVRYF,TGTGCCAGCAGTGAAAGTAGGGGACAGCCACAAGTTCGGTACTTC
NA,TRBV7-8,TRBJ2-4,NA,CASSKGARAAKNIQYF,TGTGCCAGCAGCAAAGGGGCTAGAGCAGCCAAAAACATTCAGTACTTC
NA,TRBV7-2,TRBJ1-5,NA,CASSSSTGRVGQPQHF,TGTGCCAGCAGCTCCTCGACCGGCAGGGTGGGTCAGCCCCAGCATTTT
TRBD1,TRBV28,TRBJ1-5,NA,CASAGGWGNQPQHF,TGTGCCAGTGCAGGGGGCTGGGGCAATCAGCCCCAGCATTTT
NA,TRBV7-3,TRBJ2-1,NA,CASRDHGSNEQFF,TGTGCCAGCAGGGATCACGGGTCCAATGAGCAGTTCTTC
TRBD1,TRBV5-1,TRBJ2-5,NA,CASSLGQGYQETQYF,TGCGCCAGCAGCTTGGGACAGGGCTACCAAGAGACCCAGTACTTC
NA,TRBV6-2/TRBV6-3,TRBJ1-1,NA,CASRYALLNTEAFF,TGTGCCAGCAGGTACGCGTTGTTGAACACTGAAGCTTTCTTT
TRBD2,TRBV6-4,TRBJ2-3,NA,CASSDSGGGTDTQYF,TGTGCCAGCAGTGACTCCGGGGGGGGCACAGATACGCAGTATTTT
TRBD1,TRBV27,TRBJ1-1,NA,CASSFNRGTEAFF,TGTGCCAGCAGTTTCAACAGGGGCACTGAAGCTTTCTTT
TRBD1,TRBV28,TRBJ1-2,NA,CASRTHRQGGYGYTF,TGTGCCAGCAGGACGCATCGACAGGGTGGCTATGGCTACACCTTC
TRBD1,TRBV6-6,TRBJ1-1,NA,CASSYLTGAEAFF,TGTGCCAGCAGTTACTTGACAGGGGCTGAAGCTTTCTTT
TRBD1,TRBV24-1,TRBJ2-2,NA,CATSEQGLAGELFF,TGTGCCACCAGTGAACAGGGGCTCGCCGGGGAGCTGTTTTTT
TRBD1,TRBV12-3/TRBV12-4,TRBJ2-3,NA,CASRGQGTDTQYF,TGTGCCAGCAGGGGACAGGGTACAGATACGCAGTATTTT
NA,TRBV5-6,TRBJ1-3,NA,CASSLGQGSFSGNTIYF,TGTGCCAGCAGCTTGGGCCAGGGTTCGTTTTCTGGAAACACCATATATTTT
NA,TRBV27,TRBJ1-1,NA,CASTRLLGGEAFF,TGTGCCAGCACCCGCCTTTTGGGGGGAGAAGCTTTCTTT
TRBD1,TRBV28,TRBJ2-7,NA,CASSLAGGVYEQYF,TGTGCCAGCAGTTTGGCAGGGGGCGTCTACGAGCAGTACTTC
NA,TRBV3-1/TRBV3-2,TRBJ1-6,NA,CASSQGRSSPLHF,TGTGCCAGCAGCCAAGGTCGGAGTTCACCCCTCCACTTT
NA,TRBV6-5,TRBJ1-4,NA,CASRPQDSANEKLFF,TGTGCCAGCAGACCCCAGGATTCGGCTAATGAAAAACTGTTTTTT
TRBD2,TRBV5-1,TRBJ2-2,NA,CASSRGTSGNTGELFF,TGCGCCAGCAGCCGGGGGACTAGCGGGAACACCGGGGAGCTGTTTTTT
NA,TRBV6-5,TRBJ2-7,NA,CASRATEPIYEQYF,TGTGCCAGCAGGGCAACGGAGCCCATCTACGAGCAGTACTTC
NA,TRBV28,TRBJ1-1,NA,CASSFPLNTEAFF,TGTGCCAGCAGTTTCCCATTGAACACTGAAGCTTTCTTT
TRBD2,TRBV7-3,TRBJ2-1,NA,CASSPQVSGLANNEQFF,TGTGCCAGCAGCCCCCAGGTTTCGGGACTAGCGAACAATGAGCAGTTCTTC
TRBD1,TRBV28,TRBJ2-5,once,CASSFKGAFQETQYF,TGTGCCAGCAGTTTTAAGGGGGCATTCCAAGAGACCCAGTACTTC
NA,TRBV4-2,TRBJ2-2,NA,CASSPRRETGELFF,TGTGCCAGCAGTCCCAGGAGGGAGACCGGGGAGCTGTTTTTT
NA,TRBV2,TRBJ2-2,NA,CASSGGRLNTGELFF,TGTGCCAGCAGTGGGGGCAGGTTGAACACCGGGGAGCTGTTTTTT
TRBD2,TRBV27,TRBJ2-3,NA,CASSPTSGYTDTQYF,TGTGCCAGCAGCCCGACTAGCGGGTACACAGATACGCAGTATTTT
TRBD1,TRBV3-1/TRBV3-2,TRBJ2-3,NA,CASSLSGQGTDTQYF,TGTGCCAGCAGTCTATCGGGACAGGGTACAGATACGCAGTATTTT
NA,TRBV9,TRBJ1-6,NA,CASSVDWGLNSPLHF,TGTGCCAGCAGCGTAGATTGGGGGCTGAATTCACCCCTCCACTTT
NA,TRBV6-2/TRBV6-3,TRBJ1-5,NA,CASSYRQANNQPQHF,TGTGCCAGCAGTTACCGCCAGGCCAACAATCAGCCCCAGCATTTT
TRBD1,TRBV27,TRBJ1-6,NA,CASRGGQGSSYNSPLHF,TGTGCCAGCAGGGGCGGACAGGGAAGCTCCTATAATTCACCCCTCCACTTT
TRBD1,TRBV29-1,TRBJ2-2,NA,CSVEDRVNTGELFF,TGCAGCGTCGAGGACAGGGTGAACACCGGGGAGCTGTTTTTT
NA,TRBV19,TRBJ2-7,NA,CASSIEHSSRGSYEQYF,TGTGCCAGTAGTATAGAGCACAGCTCACGTGGGTCCTACGAGCAGTACTTC
NA,TRBV10-3,TRBJ1-5,NA,CATGEADYSNQPQHF,TGTGCCACCGGCGAGGCAGATTATAGCAATCAGCCCCAGCATTTT
NA,TRBV2,TRBJ1-6,few,CASRDQGNSRNSPLHF,TGTGCCAGCAGGGACCAGGGGAACTCGAGGAATTCACCCCTCCACTTT
TRBD1,TRBV18,TRBJ1-1,NA,CASLGGTGGTEAFF,TGTGCCAGCTTAGGGGGGACAGGGGGTACTGAAGCTTTCTTT
TRBD2,TRBV5-4,TRBJ2-1,NA,CASTKILAGANEQFF,TGTGCCAGCACCAAGATTCTAGCGGGGGCCAATGAGCAGTTCTTC
TRBD1,TRBV2,TRBJ2-6,NA,CASSGTGAFSGANVLTF,TGTGCCAGCAGCGGTACAGGGGCCTTCTCTGGGGCCAACGTCCTGACTTTC
NA,TRBV5-4,TRBJ2-3,NA,CASSLGQGQTDTQYF,TGTGCCAGCAGCTTAGGTCAGGGGCAAACAGATACGCAGTATTTT
NA,TRBV4-3,TRBJ2-3,few,CASSQAGQTQYF,TGCGCCAGCAGCCAAGCAGGGCAGACGCAGTATTTT
NA,TRBV28,TRBJ1-1,NA,CASSPGPGMNTEAFF,TGTGCCAGCAGCCCTGGACCGGGGATGAACACTGAAGCTTTCTTT